This T cell receptor (beta chain) comes out of a study of blood T cells in healthy people across ages. Study-level points and caveats: Changes in expanded clonotypes were possibly confounded, as the CMV status of donors was unknown.

The second PCR ran about 6 to 11 cycles with a sample-barcoded 5' primer and J-beta primers. A minimum of 2.5 million CDR3-containing paired-end reads was obtained for each sample. In TCRdb, the 5' RACE reads were re-called with MiXCR into one record per CDR3 protein. The repertoire holds about 780,000 distinct CDR3 sequences, with 46% as singletons. V lost 0 bases and J lost 1, with 12 bases in between. The CDR3 extends over 15 amino acids. CDR1 and CDR2 from the germline V gene are DFQATT and SNEGSKA (reference sequence). Regarding this clonotype: Its specificity is not known.

The sequence derives from an elderly man in good health. Sequenced material: blood. The rearrangement links TRBV20-1 to TRBJ2-5; D not resolved. The CDR3 here is CSARDARIVQETQYF. The CDR3 DNA sequence: TGCAGTGCTAGAGATGCGCGGATAGTCCAAGAGACCCAGTACTTC.